This TCR beta chain stems from a study of technical replicates of blood from a few donors. Sequenced by immunoSEQ multiplex PCR; TCRdb stores in-frame clones only, minus some. The data show 65,000 to 70,000 clones, 80% to 90% seen once. The CDR3 covers 14 residues. CDR1 is SGHRS, CDR2 YFSETQ, per germline. Trimming pared 0 bases from V and 3 bases from J, leaving 9 bases between. This receptor was identified in a human donor in good health. Some clones in this sample may be carry-over from other donors' samples. The J gene is TRBJ1-2, the V gene TRBV5-1, with D tentatively TRBD1 (5 bases). The sequenced sample consisted of PBMCs. In nucleotides, the CDR3 is TGCGCCAGCAGCTTGGTGGGGGGTGACTATGGCTACACCTTC. Translated: CASSLVGGDYGYTF.